Here is one T cell receptor beta chain with its context. Its antigen is not identified. Extraction of RNA preceded its reverse transcription into cDNA, which served as the sequencing template. Some clones are missing from TCRdb's copy, which holds only in-frame ones; the method was immunoSEQ multiplex PCR. The sample records roughly 130,000 clones, roughly 61% being singletons. The data are from a study of CD8+ T cells in alopecia areata. The study's findings and limits: Between patients, shared TCR sequences were less clear than in mice. This was possibly due in part to HLA diversity in the patient population.

Losses at the gene ends were 5 bases for V and 6 bases for J; bases not matched to a gene: 4. Germline V gives CDR1 MNHEY, CDR2 SVGAGI. The CDR3 loop spans 14 amino acids. This chain uses TRBV6-5 with TRBJ2-2, with 9 bases fitting TRBD1. Material: CD4+ T cells sorted from blood, obtained at week 0. The sequence derives from a human donor with alopecia areata. CDR3 sequence reads: CASSRDRVAGELFF. CDR3 in DNA: TGTGCCAGCAGTCGGGACAGGGTGGCCGGGGAGCTGTTTTTT.